The 20 T cell receptor beta chains in this list originate from one sample, sequenced in a study of T cell repertoires in cytomegalovirus infection (dated by TCRdb to about 2019). These receptors' targets are unknown. Sequencer: Illumina HiSeq 1500. The public reads were reprocessed in TCRdb via fastp at Q25 and MiXCR, keeping in-frame beta chains. Each entry merges the rows of one CDR3 protein and shows their most common DNA and genes. The sample table holds around 430,000 distinct CDR3 sequences, of which 40% to 50% were seen once. The ten largest clones add up to just under 45% of the sample. Read against the paper, the sample's treatment or condition label means: in vitro stimulation with specific CMV peptide epitopes to enrich CMV-specific T cells. Specimen: cultured PBMCs, collected from culture after CMV antigen stimulation. All receptors derive from a human donor in good health (CMV status not recorded). Some clones in this sample may be carry-over from other donors' samples.

The rearrangement uses TRBV2 and TRBJ2-7, with TRBD2 matching 9 bases. V was pared by 7 bases and J by 5 bases, with 6 bases of the junction left unmatched. From germline, CDR1 is SNHLY and CDR2 FYNNEI. CDR3 size: 13 residues. CDR3: CASTRTSDHEQYF. The CDR3 DNA reads as TGTGCCAGCACCAGGACTAGCGACCACGAGCAGTACTTC.

This clonotype was found a few times. CDR3 sequence: CASRASGVRGSYNEQFF. CDR3 coding DNA: TGTGCCAGTAGGGCTAGCGGGGTGAGGGGCTCCTACAATGAGCAGTTCTTC. The V and J genes are TRBV19 and TRBJ2-1; TRBD2 aligns across 9 bases. This CDR3 has 17 amino acids. V gave up 6 bases and J gave up 0 bases; unmatched junction bases: 9. Germline-derived CDR1 and CDR2 are LNHDA and SQIVND (reference sequence). Drawing the rest from reference TRBV19 and TRBJ2-1, the complete variable domain is DGGITQSPKYLFRKEGQNVTLSCEQNLNHDAMYWYRQDPGQGLRLIYYSQIVNDFQKGDIAEGYSVSREKKESFPLTVTSAQKNPTAFYLCASRASGVRGSYNEQFFGPGTRLTVL.

The rearrangement uses TRBV6-5 and TRBJ2-7; no definite D call. V gave up 4 bases and J gave up 4 bases, with 11 bases separating them. This CDR3 has 13 amino acids. Germline V gives CDR1 MNHEY, CDR2 SVGAGI. The DNA for the CDR3 is TGTGCCAGCAGTTCGGGCAGGTGGTACGAGCAGTACTTC. It codes for CASSSGRWYEQYF.

The chain couples TRBV12-3 or TRBV12-4 to TRBJ2-3; a weak D match, TRBD1 (5 bases). Trimming removed 7 bases from V and 4 bases from J, with 15 bases in between. The CDR3 length is 14 residues. The CDR3 region has the DNA TGTGCCAGCACCTTTAGCTGGGGCGCAGATACGCAGTATTTT. It codes for CASTFSWGADTQYF.

The chain is built from TRBV20-1 and TRBJ2-5; D is ambiguous. The CDR3 length is 14 residues. The germline V gene has CDR1 DFQATT and CDR2 SNEGSKA (reference sequence). V lost 3 bases and J 5 bases, leaving 16 bases between the germline ends. In DNA, the CDR3 is TGCAGTGCTAGGGATACGTTTATAAGCGAGACCCAGTACTTC. Translated, it gives CSARDTFISETQYF.

The chain combines TRBV6-6 with TRBJ1-2, with D uncertain. The V end lost 0 bases, the J end lost 8 bases, and 16 bases lay between the germline ends. From germline, CDR1 is MNHNY and CDR2 SVGAGI (reference sequence). CDR3 length: 15 amino acids. The CDR3 bases are TGTGCCAGCAGTTACTCGGGAAATGAGGGATACGGCTACACCTTC. Its translation is CASSYSGNEGYGYTF.

J is TRBJ2-7 and V is TRBV7-2, with 13 bases matching TRBD2. The ends lost 5 bases at V and 4 bases at J; junction bases unmatched: 8. This CDR3 has 16 residues. Germline CDR1 is SGHTA and CDR2 is FQGNSA. CDR3 nucleotides: TGTGCCAGCAGCCCAAGGACTAGCGGGGGTATTTACGAGCAGTACTTC. Amino acids: CASSPRTSGGIYEQYF.

The chain recombines TRBV2 with TRBJ2-5, with 8 bases identical to TRBD1. This CDR3 has 15 amino acids. CDR1 is SNHLY, CDR2 FYNNEI, per germline. The V gene end was trimmed by 2 bases and the J gene end by 2 bases; junction bases not matched to a gene: 4. The CDR3 DNA sequence: TGTGCCAGCAGTGAATCCTGGGACAGGCAAGAGACCCAGTACTTC. Translated: CASSESWDRQETQYF.

The CDR3 DNA sequence: TGTGCCAGCAGCTTAGATCGACTAGCGGGGAGCAATGAGCAGTTCTTC. Translated, it gives CASSLDRLAGSNEQFF. The chain carries TRBV11-2 and TRBJ2-1; 11 nucleotides agree with TRBD2. V lost 0 bases and J lost 6; bases outside the gene matches: 4. The CDR3 totals 16 residues. Germline CDR1 and CDR2: SGHAT and FQNNGV.

The CDR3 coding sequence is TGTGCCAGCAGCCAAGGGGATCTAGCTAGCACAGATACGCAGTATTTT. It codes for CASSQGDLASTDTQYF. The J gene is TRBJ2-3, the V gene TRBV5-4; D may correspond to TRBD1 or TRBD2 (5 bases each). Germline values: CDR1 SGHNT, CDR2 YYREEE (reference sequence). V was clipped by 4 bases and J by 0 bases, with 15 bases between them. This CDR3 has 16 amino acids.

The rearrangement uses TRBV2 and TRBJ2-1; maybe TRBD2 (8 bases). V was cut by 6 bases and J by 6 bases, with 21 bases left in between. The CDR3 consists of 16 residues. Per the germline V gene, CDR1 is SNHLY and CDR2 is FYNNEI. CDR3 residues: CASSQRGREDRNEQFF. The CDR3 bases are TGTGCCAGCAGCCAAAGGGGGCGGGAGGATCGCAATGAGCAGTTCTTC.

This sequence joins TRBV6-6 and TRBJ2-7; D gene uncertain. Trimming removed 0 bases at V and 3 bases at J, with 9 bases between. Germline CDR1 MNHNY, CDR2 SVGAGI (reference sequence). This CDR3 is 14 amino acids long. CDR3 sequence (DNA): TGTGCCAGCAGTTACTCGTCTCCTATCTACGAGCAGTACTTC. Its protein is CASSYSSPIYEQYF.

The V gene is TRBV4-1, the J gene TRBJ1-1; 9 bases align to TRBD1. CDR1 is MGHRA, CDR2 YSYEKL, per germline. This CDR3 has 14 amino acids. The V gene end was trimmed by 3 bases and the J gene end by 5 bases; junction bases not matched to a gene: 4. CDR3 DNA sequence: TGCGCCAGCAGCCATACAGGGGGCTGGACTGAAGCTTTCTTT. Translated: CASSHTGGWTEAFF.

The genes are TRBV2 and TRBJ1-5, with TRBD1 identical over 9 bases. The germline V gene encodes CDR1 SNHLY and CDR2 FYNNEI. The trim removed 5 bases at V and 1 base at J, leaving 3 bases unmatched. This CDR3 has 15 residues. The CDR3 loop reads CASSTGTGSNQPQHF. CDR3 DNA: TGTGCCAGCAGTACCGGGACAGGGAGCAATCAGCCCCAGCATTTT.

The chain recombines TRBV11-2 with TRBJ2-7; tentatively, D is TRBD1 (5 bases). Per germline, CDR1 SGHAT and CDR2 FQNNGV. The CDR3 runs 15 residues. V dropped 6 bases and J dropped 5 bases, with 20 bases sitting between them. In DNA form, the CDR3 reads TGTGCCAGCAGTACGCTGGGGCCTGGGGTGGACGAGCAGTACTTC. It encodes CASSTLGPGVDEQYF.

This rearrangement joins TRBV6-6 to TRBJ2-2; D may be TRBD1 (6 bases). The CDR3 runs 12 residues. Trimming stripped 4 bases from V and 9 bases from J, with 9 bases between. Germline lookup yields CDR1 MNHNY and CDR2 SVGAGI (reference sequence). The CDR3 DNA follows: TGTGCCAGCAGTTGGACAGCCCGGGAGCTGTTTTTT. This gives the protein CASSWTARELFF.

This clonotype appeared a few times. The V and J genes are TRBV6-1 and TRBJ2-1; 9 nucleotides match TRBD2. The ends lost 6 bases at V and 13 bases at J; junction bases unmatched: 13. Germline loops: CDR1 MNHNS, CDR2 SASEGT. The CDR3 sequence is 14 residues long. This chain's CDR3 is CASSLNSGGDNQFF. In DNA form, the CDR3 reads TGTGCCAGCAGCCTGAATAGCGGGGGAGATAATCAGTTCTTC.

This clonotype was counted a few times. V and J are TRBV28 and TRBJ1-6; D remains ambiguous. The CDR3 extends over 16 amino acids. The V end lost 2 bases, the J end lost 3 bases, and 11 bases lay between the germline ends. Germline V gives CDR1 MDHEN, CDR2 SYDVKM. CDR3 protein: CASSLDPIDYNSPLHF. Here the CDR3 DNA reads TGTGCCAGCAGTTTAGACCCGATAGACTATAATTCACCCCTCCACTTT.

This clonotype has more than one count but fewer than ten. The chain is built from TRBV6-1 and TRBJ2-2; 10 bases agree with TRBD2. With 2 bases clipped from V and 6 bases from J, the junction kept 6 bases outside the gene matches. CDR1 and CDR2 from the germline V gene are MNHNS and SASEGT. There are 16 residues in the CDR3. The CDR3 is CASSELAGAPPGELFF. The DNA of the CDR3 is TGTGCCAGCAGTGAACTAGCGGGGGCCCCACCCGGGGAGCTGTTTTTT.

V gene TRBV4-1 combines with J gene TRBJ2-3; 9 positions agree with TRBD2. The length of the CDR3 is 18 residues. The V gene end was trimmed by 3 bases and the J gene end by 2 bases; junction bases not matched to a gene: 12. Per germline, CDR1 MGHRA and CDR2 YSYEKL. CDR3 sequence reads: CASSQLLAGINPTDTQYF. CDR3 in DNA: TGCGCCAGCAGCCAGTTACTAGCGGGCATAAACCCCACAGATACGCAGTATTTT.